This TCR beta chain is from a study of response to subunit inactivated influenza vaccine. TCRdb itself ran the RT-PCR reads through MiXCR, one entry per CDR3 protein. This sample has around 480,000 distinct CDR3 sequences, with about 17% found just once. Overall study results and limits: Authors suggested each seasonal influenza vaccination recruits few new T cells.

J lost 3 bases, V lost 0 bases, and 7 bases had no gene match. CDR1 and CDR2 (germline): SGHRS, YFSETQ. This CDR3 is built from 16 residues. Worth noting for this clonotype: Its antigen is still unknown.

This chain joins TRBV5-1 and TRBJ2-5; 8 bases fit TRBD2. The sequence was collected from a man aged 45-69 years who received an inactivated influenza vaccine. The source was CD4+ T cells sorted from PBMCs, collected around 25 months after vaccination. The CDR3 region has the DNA TGCGCCAGCAGCTTGGATCCAGCGGGAGTGGAAGAGACCCAGTACTTC. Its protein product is CASSLDPAGVEETQYF.